This T cell receptor beta chain was retrieved from a study of beta chain features in type 1 diabetes listed by TCRdb under 2018. A note on the overall study: Patients and healthy donors did not differ in mean age, gender distribution, total cell number or subset yield. A total of under 120,000,000 sorted cells were examined across all samples, and RNA yield correlated strongly with the number of cells per subset. The study compared the TCRB repertoires of sorted circulating CD4+ T cell subsets in recently diagnosed type 1 diabetes patients with those in matched healthy donors. Regulatory and stem cell-like memory subsets were isolated from only 8 patients and about 8 healthy donors, whereas naive and central memory subsets came from all 28 donors. The full study reports these points: The naive, central memory and regulatory TCRB repertoires appeared to resemble one another more closely among patients than among healthy donors. Because cDNA rather than genomic DNA was sequenced, highly expressing activated cells could have been over-represented, although no difference in activation and CD3 levels was found between groups. Shorter templates might have been favored by PCR, but patient and control samples were amplified and corrected together, so both groups would have been affected equally by any skew. Type 1 diabetes patients showed a moderate but significant shortening of TCRB CDR3 length in all four CD4+ subsets. Patients with type 1 diabetes made fewer insertions and deleted more nucleotides at VDJ recombination sites, implying thymic rearrangement abnormalities. Only small numbers of individuals were included in the HLA sub-analyses, which left unresolved whether HLA type had any influence on TCRB rearrangement.

Comment on this clone: Its antigen target is currently unknown. Base-call qualities are not available, and no considerably larger clone is one nucleotide away.

Each donor gave one peripheral blood draw, averaging around 0.11 L, which was collected into heparinised tubes. Naive, central memory, regulatory and stem cell-like memory CD4+ T cells were sorted on a BD FACSAria II using a panel including CD45RO, CCR7, CD25, CD127, CD95 and CD27. Purity was above 95% for every sorted population. Right away, PBMCs were isolated by Lymphoprep density gradient centrifugation and were stained directly, with no culture step. To minimize batch effects, samples were stained and sorted in pairs, one healthy donor with one patient per experiment. The High Capacity cDNA Reverse Transcription Kit was used to reverse transcribe all of the isolated RNA, meaning that expressed TCRB transcripts were what got sequenced. Naive, central memory and regulatory T cell samples underwent deep immunoSEQ sequencing, averaging about 3.57 million total reads per sample. After sorted cells were lysed in RLT buffer, RNA was extracted with DNase-treated RNeasy Micro or Mini kits, with the choice depending on cell number. To prevent cross-contamination, each cell subset was processed individually, whereas patient and healthy donor samples were processed jointly. The immunoSEQ multiplex PCR was used to amplify TCRB sequences from cDNA, yielding 87-bp fragments that span the CDR3 region. Sequencing of the amplicons was performed on the Illumina HiSeq platform. On the study's bioinformatics: PCR bias was computationally corrected using synthetic template baselines, reads within Hamming distance 2 were collapsed, and singletons that could not be merged were discarded. Reads were aligned against IMGT so that V, D and J genes, CDR3 length and insertions or deletions at six rearrangement sites could be assigned. Clonotype counts were normalized to sorted cell number within each subset before computing true diversity and Gini coefficients with the tcR R package. Repertoire sharing was quantified using the overlap coefficient calculated on TCRB nucleotide sequences. Out-of-frame TCRB sequences from naive cells were analyzed to stand in for the pre-selection repertoire. TCRdb obtained this table from immuneACCESS and retained in-frame rearrangements with V and J assigned. These tables miss some clones; where compared with another copy, unresolved V genes account for less than half of the shortfall, and the remainder is unexplained. The DNA gave D and trimming, while V, J and clone size come from that table. The sample table shows hundreds of thousands of clones, and about an eighth are seen once. Approximately 0.02% of the sample belongs to the ten largest clones.

Sequences KGHSH (CDR1) and LQKENI (CDR2) are obtained from the germline V gene. V lost 3 bases and J lost 6 bases; the stretch between them is 12 bases long. The CDR3 measures 13 amino acids from cysteine to phenylalanine. The retained sequence is limited to the CDR3, 39 bases, with the frame set at the first base. Recombination joined TRBV18 with TRBJ2-7; the D region possibly corresponds to TRBD2 (5 bases align). The specimen sequenced was naive CD4+ T cells from blood. According to the study, the label for this sample's cell subset or site signals: true naive CD4+ T cells. The receptor was isolated from a man between 18 and 29 years old with type 1 diabetes. The CDR3 has the sequence CASSPLEASEQYF. The nucleotide sequence reads TGTGCCAGCTCACCGTTGGAGGCATCCGAGCAGTACTTC.